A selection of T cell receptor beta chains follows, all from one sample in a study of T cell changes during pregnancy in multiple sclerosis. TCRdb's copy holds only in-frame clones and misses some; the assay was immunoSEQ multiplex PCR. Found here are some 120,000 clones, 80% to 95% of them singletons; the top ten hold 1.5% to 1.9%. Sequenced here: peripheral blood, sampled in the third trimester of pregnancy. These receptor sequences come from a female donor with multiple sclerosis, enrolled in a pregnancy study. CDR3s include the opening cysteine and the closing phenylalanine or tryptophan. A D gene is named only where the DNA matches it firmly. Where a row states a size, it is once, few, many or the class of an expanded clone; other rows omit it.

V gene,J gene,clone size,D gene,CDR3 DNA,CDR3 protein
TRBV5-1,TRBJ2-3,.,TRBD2,TGCGCCAGCAGCTTGGCCTCAGCGGGAGCCTCCACAGATACGCAGTATTTT,CASSLASAGASTDTQYF
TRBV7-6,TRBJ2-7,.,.,TGTGCCAGCAGCTTAGACGACGGGGGAGAGCAGTACTTC,CASSLDDGGEQYF
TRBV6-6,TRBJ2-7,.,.,TGTGCCAGCAGTTCGGTAGCGGAGACCTCCTACGAGCAGTACTTC,CASSSVAETSYEQYF
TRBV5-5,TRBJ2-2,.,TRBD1,TGTGCCAGCAGCCTACAGGGGTCGGAGACCGGGGAGCTGTTTTTT,CASSLQGSETGELFF
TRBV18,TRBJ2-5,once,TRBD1,TGTGCCAGCTCACCACCGTCCAGGGGGGAGACCCAGTACTTC,CASSPPSRGETQYF
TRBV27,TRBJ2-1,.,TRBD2,TGTGCCAGCAGTCCTAGGACTAGCGGAAACAATGAGCAGTTCTTC,CASSPRTSGNNEQFF
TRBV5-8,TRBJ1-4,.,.,TGTGCCAGCCCCGACAGGTTTAATGAAAAACTGTTTTTT,CASPDRFNEKLFF
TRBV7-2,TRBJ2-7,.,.,TGTGCCAGCAGCTTAGATCCCGGGGGGCGATACGAGCAGTACTTC,CASSLDPGGRYEQYF
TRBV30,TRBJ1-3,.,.,TGTGCCTGGAGTGTACTACGTTTCTCTGGAAACACCATATATTTT,CAWSVLRFSGNTIYF
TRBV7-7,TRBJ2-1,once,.,TGTGCCAGCGCCCCCGCGGACAATGAGCAGTTCTTC,CASAPADNEQFF
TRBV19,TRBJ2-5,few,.,TGTGCCAGTAGTAGAAGCCCAGGGCGAGAGACCCAGTACTTC,CASSRSPGRETQYF
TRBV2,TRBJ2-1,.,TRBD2,TGTGCCAACCTCAGACTAGCGGAATTGTCAAGCTCCTACAATGAGCAGTTCTTC,CANLRLAELSSSYNEQFF
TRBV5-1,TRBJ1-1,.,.,TGCGCCAGCAGCTTGGCCATGGCAGGGGCTGTGGCTCCCCCTGAAGCTTTCTTT,CASSLAMAGAVAPPEAFF
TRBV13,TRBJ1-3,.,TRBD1,TGTGCCAGCAGCCCCGGGACAGGGGAGAGGAGAAACACCATATATTTT,CASSPGTGERRNTIYF
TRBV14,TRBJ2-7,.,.,TGTGCCAGCAGCCGTACGGGATACGAGCAGTACTTC,CASSRTGYEQYF
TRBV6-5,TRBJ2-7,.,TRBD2,TGTGCCAGCAGTTATGCGGGACTAGCGGGGAGAGAGCAGTACTTC,CASSYAGLAGREQYF
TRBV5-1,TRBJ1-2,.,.,TGCGCCAGCAGCTTGGACAGGTGGGGCTACACCTTC,CASSLDRWGYTF
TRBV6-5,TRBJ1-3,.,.,TGTGCCAGCAGTTTGACAGTTAGCTCTGGAAACACCATATATTTT,CASSLTVSSGNTIYF
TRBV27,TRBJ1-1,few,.,TGTGCCAGCAGTTTATCTCGCCAGGGCACTGAAGCTTTCTTT,CASSLSRQGTEAFF
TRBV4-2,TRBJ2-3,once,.,TGTGCCAGCAGCCAGGGGCGGAGACAGCTTAGCACAGATACGCAGTATTTT,CASSQGRRQLSTDTQYF
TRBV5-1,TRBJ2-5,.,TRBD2,TGCGCCAGCAGCTTGGAGTGGGGAGGGGCTTTAGAGACCCAGTACTTC,CASSLEWGGALETQYF
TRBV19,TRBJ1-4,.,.,TGTGCCAGTAGTATAGCCGACACTGCAACTAATGAAAAACTGTTTTTT,CASSIADTATNEKLFF
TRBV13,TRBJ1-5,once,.,TGTGCCAGCAGCTCCCAGGGTGGGGAGCCCCAGCATTTT,CASSSQGGEPQHF
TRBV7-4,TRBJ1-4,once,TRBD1,TGTGCCAGCAGTATCGGACAGGGAGCTCGAAAACTGTTTTTT,CASSIGQGARKLFF
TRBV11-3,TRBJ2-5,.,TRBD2,TGTGCCAGCAGCTTAAGGTTGACTAGCGTTCAAGAGACCCAGTACTTC,CASSLRLTSVQETQYF
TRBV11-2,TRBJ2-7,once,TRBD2,TGTGCCAGCAGCCTCGGCAGAGCTAGCGGGGGTTACGAGCAGTACTTC,CASSLGRASGGYEQYF
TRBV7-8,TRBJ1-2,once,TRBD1,TGTGCCAGCAGTTCCTTGGGAAGGGGGCAGGTTGGCTACACCTTC,CASSSLGRGQVGYTF
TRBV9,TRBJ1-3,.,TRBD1,TGTGCCAGCAGCGTAGTGGGGGACAGGGGCCGAGGAAACACCATATATTTT,CASSVVGDRGRGNTIYF
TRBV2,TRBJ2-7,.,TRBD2,TGTGCCAGCAGTGAGCGCGGGGGGCTCAAGCTATCCTACGAGCAGTACTTC,CASSERGGLKLSYEQYF
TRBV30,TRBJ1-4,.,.,TGTGCCTGGAGGAGTGAACAGGTGGCTGAAAAACTGTTTTTT,CAWRSEQVAEKLFF
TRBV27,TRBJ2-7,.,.,TGTGCCAGCGGCCCTGACAGGAGCTCCTACGAGCAGTACTTC,CASGPDRSSYEQYF
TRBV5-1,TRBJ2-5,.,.,TGCGCCAGCAGCTCACTGCGGGCAGGCAACCAAGAGACCCAGTACTTC,CASSSLRAGNQETQYF
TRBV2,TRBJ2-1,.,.,TGTGCCAGCACCAGGTCCAATGAGCAGTTCTTC,CASTRSNEQFF
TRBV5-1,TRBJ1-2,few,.,TGCGCCAGCAGCTTGGACAGCTTCTATGGCTACACCTTC,CASSLDSFYGYTF
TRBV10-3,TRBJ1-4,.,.,TGTGCCATCAGTGAGTCGTCGTTAACAGGGATTGGGGCAACTAATGAAAAACTGTTTTTT,CAISESSLTGIGATNEKLFF
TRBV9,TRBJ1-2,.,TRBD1,TGTGCCAGCAGCGTAGCTAGGGCAGGGGGAAATGGCTACACCTTC,CASSVARAGGNGYTF
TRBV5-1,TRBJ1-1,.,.,TGCGCCAGCAGCTTGTTGCAGGGCCAGAACACTGAAGCTTTCTTT,CASSLLQGQNTEAFF
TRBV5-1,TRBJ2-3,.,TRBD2,TGCGCCAGCAGCAAGGGACTAGCGGGTAGCACAGATACGCAGTATTTT,CASSKGLAGSTDTQYF
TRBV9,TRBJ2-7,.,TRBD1,TGTGCCAGCCAATCCGGGACAGGGCACGAGCAGTACTTC,CASQSGTGHEQYF
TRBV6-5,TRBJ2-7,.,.,TGTGCCAGCAGTTACTTCCAGGGCTCCCACGAGCAGTACTTC,CASSYFQGSHEQYF
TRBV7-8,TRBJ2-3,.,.,TGTGCCAGCAGCTCCGCCAGGGAGGGCACAGATACGCAGTATTTT,CASSSAREGTDTQYF